The 29 T cell receptor beta chains below were found in one sample sequenced in a study of STAT5B mutations in CD4+ large granular lymphocyte leukemia. Using immunoSEQ multiplex PCR, the repertoire was profiled, and TCRdb retains in-frame clones only, with some absent. The sample shows about 22,000 clones, more than 60% of them seen only once. Sequencing input: CD4+ T cells from blood buffy coats. These receptors all come from a human donor in good health.

This chain joins TRBV5-1 and TRBJ2-6; D ambiguous. Trimming left V 5 bases short and J 2 bases short, with 5 bases between. CDR1 and CDR2 (germline): SGHRS, YFSETQ. CDR3 length: 13 amino acids. The CDR3 DNA follows: TGCGCCAGCAGATCGGCTGGGGCCAACGTCCTGACTTTC. Its protein product is CASRSAGANVLTF.

The chain employs TRBV5-1 and TRBJ2-7; D gene ambiguous. Germline V lookup: CDR1 SGHRS, CDR2 YFSETQ. The CDR3 has 14 amino acids. Trimming took 0 bases from V and 0 from J, leaving 7 bases between them. The CDR3 loop reads CASSLATGSYEQYF. DNA of the CDR3: TGCGCCAGCAGCTTGGCCACGGGCTCCTACGAGCAGTACTTC.

This chain connects TRBV4-1 to TRBJ1-1; a possible D gene is TRBD1 (5 bases). This CDR3 region has 15 residues. V lost 0 bases and J 2 bases, leaving 10 bases between the germline ends. The germline V gene has CDR1 MGHRA and CDR2 YSYEKL. The CDR3 here is CASSQDGARNTEAFF. CDR3 DNA sequence: TGCGCCAGCAGCCAAGATGGGGCCCGCAACACTGAAGCTTTCTTT.

The chain employs TRBV5-1 and TRBJ1-2, with D maybe TRBD1 (5 bases). The length of the CDR3 is 14 residues. The germline gives CDR1 SGHRS, CDR2 YFSETQ. Trimming took 4 bases from V and 5 from J, leaving 15 bases between them. The CDR3 DNA is TGCGCCAGCAGCCGGGGATTGGGGGAATATGGCTACACCTTC. Amino acid sequence: CASSRGLGEYGYTF.

This chain uses TRBV15 with TRBJ2-7; D perhaps matches TRBD2 (7 bases). V was shortened by 0 bases and J by 6 bases, with 18 bases between the two germline ends. The CDR3 is made up of 16 amino acids. Germline lookup yields CDR1 LNHNV and CDR2 YYDKDF (reference sequence). The CDR3 nucleotides are TGTGCCACCAGCAGAGAAATAGGTTACGGGGGGCTCGAGCAGTACTTC. Translated: CATSREIGYGGLEQYF. The complete variable domain, with remaining parts taken from reference TRBV15 and TRBJ2-7, reads DAMVIQNPRYQVTQFGKPVTLSCSQTLNHNVMYWYQQKSSQAPKLLFHYYDKDFNNEADTPDNFQSRRPNTSFCFLDIRSPGLGDTAMYLCATSREIGYGGLEQYFGPGTRLTVT.

This chain uses TRBV6-1 with TRBJ2-7, with no clear D. V lost 4 bases to trimming and J lost 7 bases, with 17 bases between them. Germline V CDR1 and CDR2: MNHNS, SASEGT. This CDR3 comprises 14 residues. The CDR3 reads CASSVVGSLREQYF. The CDR3, as DNA: TGTGCCAGCAGTGTTGTTGGCAGTCTGAGGGAGCAGTACTTC.

The rearrangement links TRBV30 to TRBJ1-4; no reliable D call. Germline V gives CDR1 GTSNPN, CDR2 SVGIG (reference sequence). The ends were cut back, 3 bases at V and 8 bases at J, with 10 bases in the middle. The CDR3 loop spans 12 amino acids. The DNA for the CDR3 is TGTGCCTGGAGCGATCGGGAGGAAAAACTGTTTTTT. Translation: CAWSDREEKLFF.

The chain links TRBV6-5 to TRBJ2-5; D remains unclear. The last part of the DNA fits TRBJ2-7 better; the J call may be wrong. CDR1 is MNHEY and CDR2 is SVGAGI in the germline V gene. This CDR3 region has 14 residues. The CDR3 bases are TGTGCCAGCAAACCCGAGCCGAGAACCTACGAGCAGTACTTC. This encodes CASKPEPRTYEQYF.

The V gene is TRBV7-3, the J gene TRBJ2-7, with 10 bases fitting TRBD2. The germline V gene has CDR1 SGHTA and CDR2 FQGTGA. The J segment lost 6 bases and the V segment lost 0 bases, leaving 5 bases of the junction unmatched. The CDR3 has 15 residues. CDR3 amino acids: CASSLTASGGREQYF. The DNA of the CDR3 is TGTGCCAGCAGCTTAACGGCTAGCGGGGGTCGCGAGCAGTACTTC.

The chain combines TRBV7-9 with TRBJ2-1; D might be TRBD2 (6 bases). V lost 2 bases and J 7 bases, leaving 9 bases between the germline ends. This CDR3 has 13 residues. CDR1 is SEHNR and CDR2 is FQNEAQ in the germline V gene (reference sequence). The CDR3 DNA sequence: TGTGCCAGCAGCTTAAAGGCGGGGAATGAGCAGTTCTTC. Translation gives CASSLKAGNEQFF.

This clone occurred a few times. The chain recombines TRBV7-2 with TRBJ2-2; 11 positions agree with TRBD2. Germline-derived CDR1 and CDR2 are SGHTA and FQGNSA. Germline trimming cut 5 bases from V and 7 bases from J; bases unmatched to any gene: 6. The CDR3 totals 15 residues. In DNA, the CDR3 is TGTGCCAGCAGCCAACTAGCGGGAGTTGGCGGGGAGCTGTTTTTT. It is translated as CASSQLAGVGGELFF.

In this sample, this clone turned up once. The rearrangement joins TRBV27 to TRBJ1-2; D ambiguous. The CDR3 is made up of 15 amino acids. CDR1 and CDR2 from the germline V gene are MNHEY and SMNVEV (reference sequence). Trimming took off 6 bases at V and 0 bases at J, with 14 bases between the two ends. CDR3 sequence (DNA): TGTGCCAGCAGCTCCCCCGACACTGCTAACTATGGCTACACCTTC. This gives the protein CASSSPDTANYGYTF.

The rearrangement uses TRBV6-6 and TRBJ2-1, with D perhaps TRBD1 or TRBD2 (5 bases each). Germline assignment: CDR1 MNHNY and CDR2 SVGAGI (reference sequence). Trimming stripped 7 bases from V and 5 bases from J, with 15 bases between. This CDR3 is built from 14 residues. CDR3 amino acids: CASTRGALHNEQFF. In nucleotides, the CDR3 is TGTGCCAGCACCAGAGGGGCCCTGCACAATGAGCAGTTCTTC.

CDR3 sequence: CAAGDYNQPQHF. CDR3 in DNA: TGTGCTGCAGGGGATTACAATCAGCCCCAGCATTTT. The chain couples TRBV7-2 to TRBJ1-5; D may be TRBD1 (6 bases). Per germline, CDR1 SGHTA and CDR2 FQGNSA. The CDR3 is made up of 12 amino acids.

This rearrangement joins TRBV5-1 to TRBJ1-5, with 7 bases lining up with TRBD1. The V gene's germline CDR1 is SGHRS and CDR2 YFSETQ. The CDR3 is 16 amino acids. With V trimmed by 3 bases and J by 2 bases, 8 bases remained unmatched. The CDR3 nucleotides read TGCGCCAGCAGCTCTCCTCCAACAGGGGGCAATCAGCCCCAGCATTTT. It specifies CASSSPPTGGNQPQHF.

The genes are TRBV4-3 and TRBJ2-1; D is possibly TRBD2 (6 bases). Germline lookup yields CDR1 LGHNA and CDR2 YSLEER. V gave up 8 bases and J gave up 3 bases, with 14 bases separating them. The CDR3 is 14 residues long. CDR3 nucleotides: TGCGCCAGCCGGGAAGGACTACTCTACAATGAGCAGTTCTTC. Translated, it gives CASREGLLYNEQFF.

The chain carries TRBV5-1 and TRBJ2-1, with 8 bases identical to TRBD2. V dropped 0 bases and J dropped 4; count of bases not matched to a gene: 12. Per the germline V gene, CDR1 is SGHRS and CDR2 is YFSETQ. The CDR3 contains 18 residues. The CDR3 region has the DNA TGCGCCAGCAGCTTGGTTGCGGGGGGCTTTAAAGGTTACAATGAGCAGTTCTTC. Protein sequence: CASSLVAGGFKGYNEQFF.

CDR3 nucleotides: TGTGCCAGCAGCCGAGGACTAGCGGGAGGGAAAAACATTCAGTACTTC. This codes for CASSRGLAGGKNIQYF. The chain has TRBV13 and TRBJ2-4, with 15 bases lining up with TRBD2. This CDR3 comprises 16 residues. From germline, CDR1 is PRHDT and CDR2 FYEKMQ (reference sequence). V lost 5 bases and J lost 4; bases outside the gene matches: 3.

A single count supports this clone. The chain links TRBV9 to TRBJ1-2; no clear D. Trimming took off 3 bases at V and 1 base at J, with 13 bases between the two ends. The CDR3 contains 15 residues. In germline, CDR1 is SGDLS, CDR2 YYNGEE. Here the CDR3 reads CASSGPGRHNYGYTF. The CDR3 coding sequence is TGTGCCAGCAGCGGTCCAGGCCGACATAACTATGGCTACACCTTC.

This clone was detected a few times. The gene calls are TRBV28 and TRBJ1-1; D is unresolved. Germline V CDR1 and CDR2: MDHEN, SYDVKM. The CDR3 is 10 amino acids. Deletions cut 10 bases from V and 5 bases from J, with 8 bases between. CDR3 in amino acids: CATHFTEAFF. CDR3 nucleotides: TGTGCCACCCATTTTACTGAAGCTTTCTTT.

V usage is TRBV4-3 and J usage is TRBJ2-7; unclear D gene. Trimming took 0 bases from V and 8 from J, leaving 11 bases between them. This CDR3 spans 13 amino acids. Germline V gene lookup returns CDR1 LGHNA and CDR2 YSLEER. CDR3 DNA sequence: TGCGCCAGCAGCCAAGATTCCCAGCAGCAGCAGTACTTC. It is translated as CASSQDSQQQQYF.

This clone appeared a few times. This sequence joins TRBV6-6 and TRBJ1-5, with D hard to call. The CDR3 sequence is 14 residues long. Trimming took off 4 bases at V and 2 bases at J, with 9 bases between the two ends. CDR1 is MNHNY and CDR2 is SVGAGI in the germline V gene (reference sequence). CDR3 sequence: CASSSAVRNQPQHF. As DNA, the CDR3 is TGTGCCAGCAGTTCGGCGGTCCGCAATCAGCCCCAGCATTTT.

This chain links TRBV7-2 with TRBJ2-5; 8 positions match TRBD1. The CDR3 loop spans 13 amino acids. Per the germline V gene, CDR1 is SGHTA and CDR2 is FQGNSA. The junction had 4 bases not matched to a gene; V was cut back by 5 bases and J by 5 bases. DNA for the CDR3: TGTGCCAGCAGCAATAACAGGGGGGAGACCCAGTACTTC. It is translated as CASSNNRGETQYF.

V usage is TRBV11-2 and J usage is TRBJ2-5, with D tentatively TRBD1 (5 bases). V was cut by 5 bases and J by 8 bases, with 15 bases left in between. CDR1 SGHAT and CDR2 FQNNGV come from the germline V gene. The CDR3 is 13 amino acids. CDR3 residues: CASSPDFQGTQYF. CDR3 nucleotides: TGTGCCAGCAGCCCCGACTTTCAGGGAACCCAGTACTTC.

The J gene is TRBJ2-1, the V gene TRBV11-2; D is unresolved. V lost 6 bases and J lost 9, with 12 bases in between. Per the germline V gene, CDR1 is SGHAT and CDR2 is FQNNGV. The CDR3 is 12 amino acids. The CDR3 coding sequence is TGTGCCAGCAGTTTTAATTCGCGTGAGCAGTTCTTC. This sequence encodes CASSFNSREQFF.

V gene TRBV7-2 combines with J gene TRBJ2-7; a possible D gene is TRBD1 (6 bases). CDR3 length equals 15 residues. Trimming took off 1 base at V and 6 bases at J, with 16 bases between the two ends. Per germline, CDR1 SGHTA and CDR2 FQGNSA. The CDR3 protein is CASSLVQGQFSEQYF. CDR3 DNA sequence: TGTGCCAGCAGCTTAGTGCAGGGACAATTTTCCGAGCAGTACTTC.

V usage is TRBV15 and J usage is TRBJ1-5; 7 positions match TRBD1. The germline CDR1 and CDR2 sequences are LNHNV and YYDKDF (reference sequence). CDR3 length: 15 amino acids. The J segment lost 5 bases and the V segment lost 1 base, leaving 5 bases of the junction unmatched. This CDR3 reads CATSRALTGDQPQHF. The CDR3 DNA reads as TGTGCCACCAGCAGAGCCCTAACAGGGGATCAGCCCCAGCATTTT.

The V gene is TRBV7-5, the J gene TRBJ2-1; the D segment call TRBD1 is taken from the table without a DNA check. TRBV7-5 is described as a pseudogene. This CDR3 is built from 14 residues. DNA for the CDR3: TGTGCCAGAGGAGGGACAGGACCCTACAATGAGCAGTTCTTC. It translates to CARGGTGPYNEQFF.

This chain connects TRBV28 to TRBJ2-7; 9 nucleotides match TRBD1. Germline CDR1 is MDHEN and CDR2 is SYDVKM. The CDR3 loop spans 17 amino acids. The V segment lost 7 bases and the J segment 4 bases; nucleotides outside the gene matches: 17. For the CDR3, the DNA is TGTGCCAGCACCTCCGGGACAGGGATATTCTCTCGGTACGAGCAGTACTTC. Its protein is CASTSGTGIFSRYEQYF.